These T cell receptor beta chains were read from a single sample in a study of Ad26.COV2.S vaccination and SARS-CoV-2 variants. The data were produced by immunoSEQ multiplex PCR, yet TCRdb's version contains in-frame clones alone and is incomplete. The sample holds 300,000 to 350,000 clones, roughly 88% seen once. The specimen comprised peripheral blood, sampled in a trial of Ad26.COV2.S vaccine versus placebo. These receptors were taken from a person aged 18-65 years who received the Ad26.COV2.S COVID-19 vaccine or a placebo. The CDR3 runs from the conserved cysteine through the conserved F or W.

V gene,CDR3 protein
TRBV28,CASSLESLVSRGADTQYF
TRBV11-2,CASSFRNTGTGYPDTQYF
TRBV12-3/TRBV12-4,CASSLGQETQYF
TRBV5-1,CASSGRTGSEYTGELFF
TRBV12-5,CASGLVPLAGYDNEQFF
TRBV5-8,CALGTFEKLFF
TRBV15,CATSEGTLRGYGYTF
TRBV4-1,CASSQDWDRGWLAFF
TRBV6-5,CASSSSGGSKDTQYF
TRBV9,CASSVHGTNTDTQYF
TRBV6-5,CASRTYGYTF
TRBV7-9,CASSPGVGDPYNEQFF
TRBV5-6,CASSPGDYRPRPQTEAFF
TRBV6-2/TRBV6-3,CASSYGGNSAFF
TRBV21-1,CASSKAKPGQAPKTQYF
TRBV7-2,CASSHFGSQGANYGYTF
TRBV25-1,CATRDPKGEAFF
TRBV2,CASSHGLVDTQYF
TRBV5-3,CARSPSLGQRPEYF
TRBV23-1,CASSINNQGDLEAYNEQFF
TRBV10-2,CASSEMGGYTF
TRBV3-1/TRBV3-2,CASSQEKSWQPNTEAFF
TRBV7-6,CASSPADRANNEQFF
TRBV29-1,CSGTGGTGELFF
TRBV6-5,CASSYGRGPQHF
TRBV7-9,CASSFQGERKGNTIYF
TRBV4-1,CASSQVFKTIENEKLFF
TRBV6-6,CASSYIPDRGGETQYF
TRBV3-1/TRBV3-2,CASSLLGPNEQFF
TRBV7-3,CASSLRGAAEAFF
TRBV11-2,CASSARQSLTEAFF
TRBV25-1,CASSEAVVYNEQFF
TRBV5-4,CASSSYDSPNYGYTF
TRBV27,CASSSARADAPYGYTF
TRBV6-1,CASSERGGIASNQPQHF
TRBV20-1,CSANRGYGYTF